Below are 13 T cell receptor beta chains sequenced from a single sample in a study of shared clonotypes between healthy human individuals. The protocol was immunoSEQ multiplex PCR, while the TCRdb copy is restricted to in-frame clones and leaves out a portion. The sample holds some 2.4 million clones, 80% to 95% seen once. The sequenced sample was naive CD4+ T cells from PBMCs. As to subset: CD45RA+ positively selected. The receptors stem from a man aged 18-30 years in good health. Some clones in this sample may be carry-over from other donors' samples.

The V call is TRBV27, the J call TRBJ1-5; D is undetermined. CDR1 and CDR2 from the germline V gene are MNHEY and SMNVEV (reference sequence). V lost 5 bases and J lost 0, with 17 bases in between. The CDR3 extends over 17 amino acids. DNA for the CDR3: TGTGCCAGCAGTCCAAGGGCGGGTCATGGTAGCAATCAGCCCCAGCATTTT. Translated, it gives CASSPRAGHGSNQPQHF.

V is TRBV5-1 and J is TRBJ1-2, with a possible D match to TRBD1 (6 bases). V lost 2 bases to trimming and J lost 4 bases, with 12 bases between them. This CDR3 spans 14 amino acids. Germline values: CDR1 SGHRS, CDR2 YFSETQ. The CDR3 protein is CASSLGQLTYGYTF. The CDR3 DNA sequence: TGCGCCAGCAGCTTAGGACAGCTAACCTATGGCTACACCTTC.

This chain joins TRBV19 and TRBJ2-1; D is unresolved. This CDR3 is 13 amino acids long. Germline V lookup: CDR1 LNHDA, CDR2 SQIVND (reference sequence). The germline V and J ends were trimmed by 5 bases and 6 bases, with 11 bases remaining between them. The CDR3 spells CASSPLVPNEQFF. CDR3 sequence (DNA): TGTGCCAGTAGTCCCCTGGTACCCAATGAGCAGTTCTTC.

The chain is built from TRBV28 and TRBJ1-1; D gene uncertain. Trimming left V 7 bases short and J 1 base short, with 13 bases between. The CDR3 has 14 residues. CDR1 is MDHEN and CDR2 is SYDVKM in the germline V gene. The CDR3 DNA reads TGTGCCAGCAACGATTTGGACGGGAACACTGAAGCTTTCTTT. This translates into CASNDLDGNTEAFF.

CDR3: CASSLIRGPQETQYF. The CDR3 region has the DNA TGTGCCAGCAGCTTAATTAGAGGACCCCAAGAGACCCAGTACTTC. The chain combines TRBV7-3 with TRBJ2-5, with unresolved D. The CDR3 extends over 15 amino acids. V was trimmed by 1 base and J by 1 base, leaving 10 bases between them. The germline V gene encodes CDR1 SGHTA and CDR2 FQGTGA.

This sequence joins TRBV11-1 and TRBJ1-2; D is ambiguous. Per the germline V gene, CDR1 is SGHAT and CDR2 is FQDESV (reference sequence). The CDR3 sequence is 12 residues long. V shed 8 bases and J shed 8 bases, with 15 bases lying between them. CDR3 protein: CASVGVGSGYTF. The CDR3 DNA reads as TGTGCCAGCGTCGGTGTGGGGTCCGGCTACACCTTC.

The chain joins TRBV19 to TRBJ2-1, with D perhaps TRBD2 (5 bases). V gave up 2 bases and J gave up 7 bases, with 18 bases separating them. The CDR3 sequence is 16 residues long. Germline values: CDR1 LNHDA, CDR2 SQIVND (reference sequence). CDR3 in amino acids: CASSIRVGGSGNEQFF. The CDR3 DNA sequence: TGTGCCAGTAGTATACGGGTAGGTGGGAGTGGTAATGAGCAGTTCTTC.

The chain employs TRBV27 and TRBJ2-2, with D unresolved. The V gene's germline CDR1 is MNHEY and CDR2 SMNVEV (reference sequence). The CDR3 runs 14 residues. V lost 1 base, J lost 0 bases, and 3 bases lay in between. The CDR3 sequence is CASSLLANTGELFF. The CDR3 coding sequence is TGTGCCAGCAGTTTATTAGCGAACACCGGGGAGCTGTTTTTT.

The rearrangement links TRBV7-9 to TRBJ1-2; D not certain. This CDR3 contains 14 residues. Trimming removed 2 bases at V and 13 bases at J, with 20 bases between. Per the germline V gene, CDR1 is SEHNR and CDR2 is FQNEAQ (reference sequence). This chain's CDR3 is CASSLQEGSQPGTF. The CDR3 DNA sequence: TGTGCCAGCAGCTTACAGGAGGGCAGCCAACCAGGCACCTTC.

This clone was counted once. Different DNA sequences within this sample yield the same CDR3. J is TRBJ1-4 and V is TRBV6-6, with TRBD1 matching 7 bases. CDR1 is MNHNY and CDR2 is SVGAGI in the germline V gene (reference sequence). There are 15 residues in the CDR3. Trimming took 0 bases from V and 7 from J; bases not matched to a gene: 5. This chain's CDR3 is CASSYSQGGGEKLFF. The DNA for the CDR3 is TGTGCCAGCAGTTACTCGCAAGGGGGCGGTGAAAAACTGTTTTTT.

The J gene is TRBJ2-3, the V gene TRBV27; a possible D gene is TRBD2 (6 bases). The germline V gene encodes CDR1 MNHEY and CDR2 SMNVEV (reference sequence). Trimming took 6 bases from V and 6 from J, leaving 10 bases between them. The CDR3 is made up of 12 amino acids. For the CDR3, the DNA is TGTGCCAGCAGCCCCAGCGGGGATACGCAGTATTTT. Its translation is CASSPSGDTQYF.

The rearrangement uses TRBV11-1 and TRBJ2-5; weak D call: TRBD2 (5 bases). The CDR3 is 15 amino acids. The germline V gene has CDR1 SGHAT and CDR2 FQDESV (reference sequence). Trimming removed 4 bases at V and 5 bases at J, with 17 bases between. CDR3 nucleotide sequence: TGTGCCAGCAGCTCCATAGACCGAGGGTTGGAGACCCAGTACTTC. It specifies CASSSIDRGLETQYF.

The chain employs TRBV7-9 and TRBJ2-5; D call uncertain. Trimming removed 3 bases from V and 1 base from J, with 12 bases in between. CDR3 size: 15 residues. Germline lookup yields CDR1 SEHNR and CDR2 FQNEAQ (reference sequence). The CDR3 sequence is CASSLVMGIQETQYF. CDR3 nucleotide sequence: TGTGCCAGCAGCTTGGTTATGGGGATCCAAGAGACCCAGTACTTC.